This T cell receptor beta chain was documented in a study of radiation and T cells in renal cell carcinoma. Whole-study findings and limits: In blood, top tumor clones expanded by 2 weeks, shrinking by 4.

Germline V gene lookup returns CDR1 MNHNY and CDR2 SVGAGI (reference sequence). The CDR3 has 13 amino acids. V trimming: 5 bases; J trimming: 2 bases; junction bases outside the gene matches: 3. Profiling relied on immunoSEQ multiplex PCR, and the TCRdb table lists in-frame clones only, not all of them. This sample carries 110,000 to 150,000 clones, more than 70% of them seen once, and the ten largest clones take 9.5% to 15%. As for this clone: What it recognizes is unknown.

The sample's time point: baseline pretreatment blood. Described treatment: 15 Gy SBRT to primary tumor, nephrectomy 4 weeks later. Serial blood draws occurred at baseline and 2 and 4 weeks post-SBRT. The tumor was a clear cell renal cell carcinoma. The clonotype comes from a woman aged 45-65 years with renal cell carcinoma. The sequences come from blood, collected from a patient whose treatment included radiotherapy and nephrectomy. This chain connects TRBV6-6 to TRBJ2-7; TRBD1 matches 7 bases. This CDR3 is CASSAQGTYEQYF. CDR3 DNA sequence: TGTGCCAGCAGTGCACAGGGGACCTACGAGCAGTACTTC.